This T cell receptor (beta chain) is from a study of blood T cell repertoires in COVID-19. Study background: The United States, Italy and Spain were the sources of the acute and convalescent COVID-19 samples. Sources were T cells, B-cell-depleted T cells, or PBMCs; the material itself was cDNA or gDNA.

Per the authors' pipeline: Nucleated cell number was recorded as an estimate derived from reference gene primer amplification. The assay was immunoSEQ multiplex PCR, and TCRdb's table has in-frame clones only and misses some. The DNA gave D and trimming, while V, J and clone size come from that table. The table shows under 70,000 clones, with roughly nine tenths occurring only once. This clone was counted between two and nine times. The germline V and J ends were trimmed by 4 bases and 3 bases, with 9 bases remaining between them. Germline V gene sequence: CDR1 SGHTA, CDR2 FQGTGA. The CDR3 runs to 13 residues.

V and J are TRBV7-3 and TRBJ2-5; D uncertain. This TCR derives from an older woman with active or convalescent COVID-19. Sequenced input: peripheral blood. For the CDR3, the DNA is TGTGCCAGCAGCTACTTACCCAAAGAGACCCAGTACTTC. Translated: CASSYLPKETQYF.